This T cell receptor beta chain stems from a study of blood T cell repertoires in COVID-19. The V gene end was trimmed by 4 bases and the J gene end by 2 bases; junction bases not matched to a gene: 6. The germline V gene has CDR1 MNHNS and CDR2 SASEGT. There are 16 residues in the CDR3. Per the authors' pipeline: From reference gene primer amplification, estimates of nucleated cell counts were derived. TCRdb's table, derived via immunoSEQ multiplex PCR, lists solely in-frame clones and lacks some. V and J calls and clone size are given by that table; D and trimming were obtained from the DNA. The table has about 250,000 clones, roughly 91% seen once. Recovered status in Cohort 3 required two negative PCRs, clearance, or symptom resolution.

Sequenced input: PBMCs or T cells enriched from blood (not recorded which). V is TRBV6-1 and J is TRBJ2-3; 10 bases align to TRBD2. The origin of this receptor is a man in his forties or fifties who had recovered from COVID-19. CDR3 coding DNA: TGTGCCAGCAGTGTCAGAGCGGGAGGGCCCACAGATACGCAGTATTTT. This gives the protein CASSVRAGGPTDTQYF.